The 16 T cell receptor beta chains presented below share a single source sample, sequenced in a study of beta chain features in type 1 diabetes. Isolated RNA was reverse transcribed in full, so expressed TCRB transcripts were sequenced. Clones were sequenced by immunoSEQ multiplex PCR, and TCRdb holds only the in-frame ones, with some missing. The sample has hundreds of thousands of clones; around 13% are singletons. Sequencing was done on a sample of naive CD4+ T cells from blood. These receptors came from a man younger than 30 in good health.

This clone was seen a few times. The CDR3 nucleotides are TGTGCCAGCAGCCTAAATGACAGGGGGCCCCAGCATTTT. This encodes CASSLNDRGPQHF. The chain couples TRBV6-5 to TRBJ1-5; 8 bases align to TRBD1. The junction had 7 bases not matched to a gene; V was cut back by 6 bases and J by 9 bases. The CDR3 is 13 amino acids. Germline V CDR1 and CDR2: MNHEY, SVGAGI.

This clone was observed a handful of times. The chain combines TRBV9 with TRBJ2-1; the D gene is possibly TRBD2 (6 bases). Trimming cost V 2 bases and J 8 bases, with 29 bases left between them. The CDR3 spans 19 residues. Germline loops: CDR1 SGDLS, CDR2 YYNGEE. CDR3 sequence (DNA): TGTGCCAGCAGCGTGGCGGGAACTAGCTCTGGGGTAACACGCTATGAGCAGTTCTTC. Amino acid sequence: CASSVAGTSSGVTRYEQFF.

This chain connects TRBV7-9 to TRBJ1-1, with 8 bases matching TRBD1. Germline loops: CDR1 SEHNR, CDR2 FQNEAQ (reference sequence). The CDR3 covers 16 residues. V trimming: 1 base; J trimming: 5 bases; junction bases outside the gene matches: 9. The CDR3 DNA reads TGTGCCAGCAGCTTAGAGGCAGGGGGCGTCGAGACTGAAGCTTTCTTT. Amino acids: CASSLEAGGVETEAFF.

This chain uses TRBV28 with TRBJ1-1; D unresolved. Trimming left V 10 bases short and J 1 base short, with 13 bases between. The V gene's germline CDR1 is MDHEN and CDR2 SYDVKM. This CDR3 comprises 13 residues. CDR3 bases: TGTGCCATAGGAAGCGGAACGAACACTGAAGCTTTCTTT. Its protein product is CAIGSGTNTEAFF. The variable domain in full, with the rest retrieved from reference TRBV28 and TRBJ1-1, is DVKVTQSSRYLVKRTGEKVFLECVQDMDHENMFWYRQDPGLGLRLIYFSYDVKMKEKGDIPEGYSVSREKKERFSLILESASTNQTSMYLCAIGSGTNTEAFFGQGTRLTVV.

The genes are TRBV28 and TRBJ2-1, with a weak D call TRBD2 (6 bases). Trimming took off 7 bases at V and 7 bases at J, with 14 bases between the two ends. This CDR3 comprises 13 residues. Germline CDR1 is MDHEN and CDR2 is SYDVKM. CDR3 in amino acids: CASTGGPRNEQFF. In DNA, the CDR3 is TGTGCCAGCACAGGAGGGCCAAGGAATGAGCAGTTCTTC.

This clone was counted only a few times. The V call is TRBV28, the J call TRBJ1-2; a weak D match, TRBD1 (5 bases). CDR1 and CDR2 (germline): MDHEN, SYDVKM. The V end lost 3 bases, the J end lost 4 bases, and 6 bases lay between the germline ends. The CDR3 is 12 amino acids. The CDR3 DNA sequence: TGTGCCAGCAGTTTGGACATCTATGGCTACACCTTC. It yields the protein CASSLDIYGYTF.

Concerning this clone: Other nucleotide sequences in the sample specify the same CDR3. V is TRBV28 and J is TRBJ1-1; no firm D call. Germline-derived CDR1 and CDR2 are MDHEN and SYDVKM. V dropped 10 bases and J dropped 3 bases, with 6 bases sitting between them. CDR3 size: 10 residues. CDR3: CATSYTEAFF. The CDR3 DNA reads TGTGCCACCAGCTACACTGAAGCTTTCTTT.

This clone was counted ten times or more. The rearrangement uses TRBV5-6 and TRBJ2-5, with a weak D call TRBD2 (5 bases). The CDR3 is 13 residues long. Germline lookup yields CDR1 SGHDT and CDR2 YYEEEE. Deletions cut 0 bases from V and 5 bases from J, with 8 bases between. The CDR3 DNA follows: TGTGCCAGCAGCTTGGGGCCGGGGGAGACCCAGTACTTC. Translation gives CASSLGPGETQYF.

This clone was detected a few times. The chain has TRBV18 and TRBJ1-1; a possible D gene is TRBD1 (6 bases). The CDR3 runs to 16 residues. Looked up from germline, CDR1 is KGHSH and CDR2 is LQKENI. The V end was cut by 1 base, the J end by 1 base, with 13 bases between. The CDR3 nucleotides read TGTGCCAGCTCACCACGACAGGAGCTTAAGAACACTGAAGCTTTCTTT. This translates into CASSPRQELKNTEAFF. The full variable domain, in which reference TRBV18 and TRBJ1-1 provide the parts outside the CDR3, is NAGVMQNPRHLVRRRGQEARLRCSPMKGHSHVYWYRQLPEEGLKFMVYLQKENIIDESGMPKERFSAEFPKEGPSILRIQQVVRGDSAAYFCASSPRQELKNTEAFFGQGTRLTVV.

CDR3 nucleotide sequence: TGTGCCAGCAGAAAGCTGGACAGGGGGCTGGTCGAGCAGTACTTC. This sequence encodes CASRKLDRGLVEQYF. The rearrangement uses TRBV28 and TRBJ2-7, with 11 bases identical to TRBD1. This CDR3 has 15 amino acids. The ends lost 6 bases at V and 6 bases at J; junction bases unmatched: 10. CDR1 is MDHEN and CDR2 is SYDVKM in the germline V gene.

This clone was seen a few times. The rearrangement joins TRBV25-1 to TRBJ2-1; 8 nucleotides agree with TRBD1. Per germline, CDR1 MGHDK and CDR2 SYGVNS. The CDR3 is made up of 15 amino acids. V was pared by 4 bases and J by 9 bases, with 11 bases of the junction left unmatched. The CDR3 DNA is TGTGCCAGCAGTGTGGGGGACAGGTTACATGGTGAGCAGTTCTTC. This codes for CASSVGDRLHGEQFF.

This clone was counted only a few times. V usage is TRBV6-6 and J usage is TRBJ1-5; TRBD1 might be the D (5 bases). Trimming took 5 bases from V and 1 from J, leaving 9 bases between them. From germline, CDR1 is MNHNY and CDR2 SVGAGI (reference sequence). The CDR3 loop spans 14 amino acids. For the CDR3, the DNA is TGTGCCAGCAGTGACAGTAGGAGCAATCAGCCCCAGCATTTT. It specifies CASSDSRSNQPQHF.

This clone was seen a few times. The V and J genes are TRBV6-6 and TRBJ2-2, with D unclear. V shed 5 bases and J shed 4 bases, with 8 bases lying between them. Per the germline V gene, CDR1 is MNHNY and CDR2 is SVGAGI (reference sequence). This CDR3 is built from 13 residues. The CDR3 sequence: CASSPLRTGELFF. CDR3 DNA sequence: TGTGCCAGCAGTCCCCTCCGCACCGGGGAGCTGTTTTTT.

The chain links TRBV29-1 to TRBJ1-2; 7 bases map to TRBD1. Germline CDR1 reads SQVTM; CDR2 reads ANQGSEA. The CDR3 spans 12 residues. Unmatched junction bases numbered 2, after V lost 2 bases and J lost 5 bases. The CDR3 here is CSVENRGYGYTF. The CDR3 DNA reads TGCAGCGTTGAAAACAGGGGTTATGGCTACACCTTC.

The CDR3 loop is CASSRREGHSDTQYF. The DNA of the CDR3 is TGTGCCAGCAGCCGCCGTGAGGGCCATTCAGATACGCAGTATTTT. V and J are TRBV7-9 and TRBJ2-3, with D possibly matching TRBD2 (5 bases). The CDR3 loop spans 15 amino acids. The V and J ends lost 5 bases and 4 bases respectively, with 16 bases between them. Looked up from germline, CDR1 is SEHNR and CDR2 is FQNEAQ (reference sequence).

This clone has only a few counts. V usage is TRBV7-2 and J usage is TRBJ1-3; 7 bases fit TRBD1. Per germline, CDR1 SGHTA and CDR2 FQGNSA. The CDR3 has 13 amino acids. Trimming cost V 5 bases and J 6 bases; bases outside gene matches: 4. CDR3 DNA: TGTGCCAGCAGCCAAGACAGGGAAAACACCATATATTTT. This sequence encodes CASSQDRENTIYF.